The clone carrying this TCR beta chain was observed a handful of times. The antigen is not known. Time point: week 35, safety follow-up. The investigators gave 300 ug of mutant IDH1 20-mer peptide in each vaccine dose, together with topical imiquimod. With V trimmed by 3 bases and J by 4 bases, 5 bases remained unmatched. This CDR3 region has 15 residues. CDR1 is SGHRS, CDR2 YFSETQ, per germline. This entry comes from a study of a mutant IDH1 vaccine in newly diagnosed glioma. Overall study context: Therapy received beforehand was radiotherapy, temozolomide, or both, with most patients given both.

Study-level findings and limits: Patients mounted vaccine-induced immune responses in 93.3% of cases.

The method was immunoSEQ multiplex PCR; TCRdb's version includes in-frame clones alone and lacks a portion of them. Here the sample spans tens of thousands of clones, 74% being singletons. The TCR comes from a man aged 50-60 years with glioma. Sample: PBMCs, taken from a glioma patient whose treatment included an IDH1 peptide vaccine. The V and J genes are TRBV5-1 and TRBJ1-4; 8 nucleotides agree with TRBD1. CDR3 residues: CASSSGQGYNEKLFF. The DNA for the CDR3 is TGCGCCAGCAGCTCCGGACAGGGCTATAATGAAAAACTGTTTTTT.